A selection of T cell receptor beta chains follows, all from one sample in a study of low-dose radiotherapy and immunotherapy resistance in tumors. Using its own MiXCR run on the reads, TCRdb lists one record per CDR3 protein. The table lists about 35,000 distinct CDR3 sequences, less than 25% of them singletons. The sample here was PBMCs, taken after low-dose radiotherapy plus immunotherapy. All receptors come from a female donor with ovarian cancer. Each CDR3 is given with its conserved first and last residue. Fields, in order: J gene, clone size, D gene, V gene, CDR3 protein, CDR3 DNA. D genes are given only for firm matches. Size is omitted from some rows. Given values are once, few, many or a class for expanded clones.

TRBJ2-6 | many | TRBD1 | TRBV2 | CASSARDRGFSGANVLTF | TGTGCCAGCAGTGCCCGGGACAGGGGATTCTCTGGGGCCAACGTCCTGACTTTC
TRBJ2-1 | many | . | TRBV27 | CASSLMGREQFF | TGTGCCAGCAGTTTGATGGGCCGTGAGCAGTTCTTC
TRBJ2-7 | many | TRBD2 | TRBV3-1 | CASSQGLAGVSYEQYF | TGTGCCAGCAGCCAAGGGCTAGCGGGAGTTTCGTACGAGCAGTACTTC
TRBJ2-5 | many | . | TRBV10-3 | CATRPAGPKETQYF | TGTGCCACCCGGCCCGCAGGTCCCAAAGAGACCCAGTACTTC
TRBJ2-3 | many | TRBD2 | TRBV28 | CASSSREGGLTDTQYF | TGTGCCAGCAGTTCCCGGGAGGGGGGTCTCACAGATACGCAGTATTTT
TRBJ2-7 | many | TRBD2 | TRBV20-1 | CSARPSLAGGLSYEQYF | TGCAGTGCTAGACCAAGTCTAGCGGGGGGCCTCTCCTACGAGCAGTACTTC
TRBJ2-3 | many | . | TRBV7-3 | CASSLRGSTDTQYF | TGTGCCAGCAGCTTGCGGGGAAGCACAGATACGCAGTATTTT
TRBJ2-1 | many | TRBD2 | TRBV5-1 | CASSYGGANEQFF | TGCGCCAGCAGCTACGGGGGGGCCAATGAGCAGTTCTTC
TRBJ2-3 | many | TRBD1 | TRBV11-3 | CASSKRQGASDTQYF | TGTGCCAGCAGCAAGAGACAGGGGGCCTCAGATACGCAGTATTTT
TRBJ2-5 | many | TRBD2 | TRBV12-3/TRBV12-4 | CASSSSGSGETQYF | TGTGCCAGCAGTTCTAGCGGGAGTGGAGAGACCCAGTACTTC
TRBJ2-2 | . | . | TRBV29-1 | CSVWTAGELFF | TGCAGCGTTTGGACAGCCGGGGAGCTGTTTTTT
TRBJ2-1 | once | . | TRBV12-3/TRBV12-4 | CASNSGAGTYNEQFF | TGTGCCAGCAACTCAGGGGCTGGGACCTACAATGAGCAGTTCTTC
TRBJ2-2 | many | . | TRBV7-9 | CASSLIGGDTGELFF | TGTGCCAGCAGCTTAATAGGGGGAGACACCGGGGAGCTGTTTTTT
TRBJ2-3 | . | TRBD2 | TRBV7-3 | CASSTYGTSGNTDTQYF | TGTGCCAGCAGCACATACGGGACTAGCGGAAACACAGATACGCAGTATTTT
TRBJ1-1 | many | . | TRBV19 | CASSIGGRENTEAFF | TGTGCCAGTAGTATAGGGGGAAGGGAGAACACTGAAGCTTTCTTT
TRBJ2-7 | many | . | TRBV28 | CASSLAGSIYEQYF | TGTGCCAGCAGTTTGGCCGGGTCCATCTACGAGCAGTACTTC
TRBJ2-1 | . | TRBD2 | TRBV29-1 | CSVPTSGDYYNEQFF | TGCAGCGTACCAACTAGCGGAGATTATTACAATGAGCAGTTCTTC
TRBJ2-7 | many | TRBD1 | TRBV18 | CASSPPGQATGEQYF | TGTGCCAGCTCACCACCGGGACAGGCTACGGGAGAGCAGTACTTC
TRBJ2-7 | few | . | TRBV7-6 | CASSTTLTHEQYF | TGTGCCAGCAGCACGACCCTGACCCACGAGCAGTACTTC
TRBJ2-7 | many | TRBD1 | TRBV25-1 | CASSDSGGNYEQYF | TGTGCCAGCAGTGATTCAGGGGGCAACTACGAGCAGTACTTC
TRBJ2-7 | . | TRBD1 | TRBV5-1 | CASYPGTGIYEQYF | TGCGCCAGCTATCCCGGGACAGGGATCTACGAGCAGTACTTC
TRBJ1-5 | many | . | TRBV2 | CASSESRGGSNQPQHF | TGTGCCAGCAGTGAAAGCAGGGGAGGTAGCAATCAGCCCCAGCATTTT
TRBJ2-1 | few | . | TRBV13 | CASSRTWLSAGEQFF | TGTGCCAGCAGCCGTACATGGTTGTCCGCGGGTGAGCAGTTCTTC
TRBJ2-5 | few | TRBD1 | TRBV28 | CAIEGALGETQYF | TGTGCCATCGAGGGGGCCCTGGGGGAGACCCAGTACTTC
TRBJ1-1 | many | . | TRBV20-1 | CSARDPSAGDHTEAFF | TGCAGTGCTAGAGATCCCTCCGCGGGTGATCACACTGAAGCTTTCTTT
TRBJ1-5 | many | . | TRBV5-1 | CASSPMGNSNQPQHF | TGCGCCAGCAGTCCCATGGGGAATAGCAATCAGCCCCAGCATTTT
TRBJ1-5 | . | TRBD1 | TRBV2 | CASSEVEGGWVDNQPQHF | TGTGCCAGCAGTGAAGTGGAAGGGGGCTGGGTAGACAATCAGCCCCAGCATTTT
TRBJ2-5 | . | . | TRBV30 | CAWSVRSGETQYF | TGTGCCTGGAGTGTCAGGTCGGGAGAGACCCAGTACTTC
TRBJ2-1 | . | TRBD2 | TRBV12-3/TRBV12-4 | CASSSTGGHEQFF | TGTGCCAGCAGTTCAACGGGAGGGCATGAGCAGTTCTTC
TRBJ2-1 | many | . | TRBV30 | CAWSPGTVVVYNEQFF | TGTGCCTGGAGCCCCGGGACGGTGGTAGTGTACAATGAGCAGTTCTTC